This T cell receptor (beta chain) is from a study of T cell responses to AZD1222 COVID-19 vaccine. Study-wide background: It was second doses at about 4 or about 12 weeks that were pooled. General study findings and limits: It should be noted that donors were predominantly white British and more often female, and clonal diversity was possibly underestimated. Once two AZD1222 doses were given, Spike-specific TCR breadth and depth went up. At 160-218 and 743-854, vaccine-associated CD4 TCRs were dominant, and they spanned spike.

The table came from immunoSEQ multiplex PCR; TCRdb's copy has only in-frame clones and leaves some out. The sample contains 150,000 to 200,000 clones, approximately 94% of which appear only once. This clone was detected once. As yet, its antigen is unknown. Additional DNA sequences in this sample encode the identical CDR3. This TCR was recovered from an adult in good health. Sample: peripheral blood, taken on day 0 of AZD1222 vaccination.

The CDR3 spells CASSPSGEQYF. Here the CDR3 DNA reads TGTGCCAGCTCACCTTCGGGCGAGCAGTACTTC. The V call is TRBV18, the J call TRBJ2-7; D gene ambiguous. This CDR3 is built from 11 residues. Germline loops: CDR1 KGHSH, CDR2 LQKENI. The V end lost 3 bases, the J end lost 6 bases, and 6 bases lay between the germline ends.